This is a list of T cell receptor beta chains from one sample in a study of OX40 agonist ivuxolimab in advanced cancers. Produced via immunoSEQ multiplex PCR; TCRdb's table is partial and in-frame only. The sample has approximately 50,000 clones, more than 85% seen once. The source material was CD4+ or CD8+ T cells sorted from blood, sampled in a trial of the OX40 agonist ivuxolimab. Every receptor here comes from an adult with an advanced solid tumor such as melanoma, head and neck, liver or kidney cancer. Both conserved end residues are part of each CDR3. A D gene is named only where the DNA matches it firmly.

cdr3_aa j_call v_call d_call
CASSANPGPETYEQYF TRBJ2-7 TRBV28 NA
CASSISGLPNEQFF TRBJ2-1 TRBV19 NA
CASSITGIQNDQFF TRBJ2-1 TRBV19 NA
CSAPLHGQETQYF TRBJ2-5 TRBV29-1 NA
CSARDPDTQYF TRBJ2-3 TRBV20-1 NA
CASSQEGLADEQFF TRBJ2-1 TRBV4-1 TRBD2
CASSLGSRGRGYGYTF TRBJ1-2 TRBV7-9 TRBD1
CASSWGLAGGASREQYF TRBJ2-7 TRBV5-4 TRBD2
CASNGASGTNEQFF TRBJ2-1 TRBV19 TRBD2
CASSAPPRYEQYF TRBJ2-7 TRBV5-5 NA
CAGRVGGEQYF TRBJ2-7 TRBV6-7 NA
CASKAGDDTQYF TRBJ2-3 TRBV2 NA
CASSQDSDTNYNEQFF TRBJ2-1 TRBV4-3 NA